This T cell receptor (beta chain) was captured in a study of blood T cell repertoires in COVID-19. For the study at large: Whether acute or convalescent, the COVID-19 samples came from the United States, Italy and Spain. Sources were T cells, B-cell-depleted T cells, or PBMCs; the material itself was cDNA or gDNA.

In the source study's methods: Reference gene primer amplification gave nucleated cell count estimates. Assay: immunoSEQ multiplex PCR; the TCRdb copy retains only in-frame clones and omits some. For V, J and clone size, that table is used; D and trimming come from the DNA. The repertoire consists of about 180,000 clones, with roughly 87% occurring once and the leading ten covering over 7.5%. Looked up from germline, CDR1 is SGHRS and CDR2 is YFSETQ. The CDR3 has 16 amino acids. Trimming pared 2 bases from V and 0 bases from J, leaving 11 bases between. This clone was seen many times. The sequence derives from a woman aged 70-85 years with acute or convalescent COVID-19. Specimen: peripheral blood. V and J are TRBV5-1 and TRBJ2-2; tentatively, D is TRBD2 (5 bases). The chain's CDR3 is CASSLNLGANTGELFF. The CDR3 coding sequence is TGCGCCAGCAGCTTAAATCTCGGGGCGAACACCGGGGAGCTGTTTTTT.